This T cell receptor beta chain was sequenced for a study of naive and memory T cell subsets. Study-wide points: TCR counts from RNA may reflect activation-linked expression changes. Over 85% of naive TCR sequences appeared only once, unlike memory subsets.

Sequential positive selection took CD4 T cells first, then CD8 T cells. Two oligonucleotides, mixed equimolar, formed the beta constant-region primer covering TRBC1 and TRBC2. Nested alpha and beta constant-region primers with the SP2 primer drove four PCR rounds on ligated cDNA. TCRdb fed the UMI-ligation and nested PCR reads into MiXCR, producing one record per CDR3 protein. The table lists around 110,000 distinct CDR3 sequences, around 35% of them singletons. This clonotype was seen repeatedly, ten times or more. Its matching antigen is unknown. Germline-derived CDR1 and CDR2 are MDHEN and SYDVKM. V gave up 3 bases and J gave up 6 bases, with 5 bases separating them. The CDR3 is 12 amino acids.

The TCR was taken from a human donor in good health. Sequenced material: central memory CD4+ T cells from blood. The rearrangement uses TRBV28 and TRBJ2-2; D is unclear. In nucleotides, the CDR3 is TGTGCCAGCAGTTTGCTAGCCGGGGAGCTGTTTTTT. This sequence encodes CASSLLAGELFF.